What follows is one TCR beta chain and its context. The antigen remains undetermined. There are 13 residues in the CDR3. Germline lookup yields CDR1 ENHRY and CDR2 SYGVKD. V was shortened by 6 bases and J by 8 bases, with 14 bases between the two germline ends. The data belong to a study of early stage breast cancer tumors. Study as a whole: ER+/PR+/HER2- status applied to about 75% of the 16 invasive breast tumors.

Study-wide results and caveats: Enriched TCRB sequences shared across patients were mostly commonly generated sequences. Tumor and normal breast were distinguished via blood comparison in most of the 16 patients.

Blood replicates held 0.5 ug DNA, tumor or normal breast about 1.5 ug, two each. The method was immunoSEQ multiplex PCR; TCRdb's version includes in-frame clones alone and lacks a portion of them. The table includes just over 50,000 clones, more than 70% detected once. Material: blood. The V and J genes are TRBV10-3 and TRBJ2-1; a possible D gene is TRBD2 (7 bases). The sequence derives from a person aged 35 to 50 with breast cancer. The CDR3 bases are TGTGCCATCAGCGGGGGGCCTGACTATGAGCAGTTCTTC. Its protein is CAISGGPDYEQFF.